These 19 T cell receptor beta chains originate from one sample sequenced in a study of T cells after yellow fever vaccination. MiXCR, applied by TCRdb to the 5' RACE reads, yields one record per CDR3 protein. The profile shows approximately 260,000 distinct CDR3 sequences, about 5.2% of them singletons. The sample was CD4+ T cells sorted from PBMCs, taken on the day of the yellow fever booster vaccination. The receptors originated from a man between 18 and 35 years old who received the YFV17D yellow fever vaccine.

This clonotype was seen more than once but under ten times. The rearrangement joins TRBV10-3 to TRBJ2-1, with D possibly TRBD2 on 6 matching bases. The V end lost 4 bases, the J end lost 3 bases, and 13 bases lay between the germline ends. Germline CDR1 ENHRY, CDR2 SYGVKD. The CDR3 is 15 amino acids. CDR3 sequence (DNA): TGTGCCATCAGTGCAGGGCGGGGTAACTACAATGAGCAGTTCTTC. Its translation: CAISAGRGNYNEQFF.

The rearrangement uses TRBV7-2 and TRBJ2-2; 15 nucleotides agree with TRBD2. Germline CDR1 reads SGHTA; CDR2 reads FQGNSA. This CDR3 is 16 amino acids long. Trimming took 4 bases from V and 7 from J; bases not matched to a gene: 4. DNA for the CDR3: TGTGCCAGCAGCTGGGGACTAGCGGGGGGCCACGGGGAGCTGTTTTTT. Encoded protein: CASSWGLAGGHGELFF.

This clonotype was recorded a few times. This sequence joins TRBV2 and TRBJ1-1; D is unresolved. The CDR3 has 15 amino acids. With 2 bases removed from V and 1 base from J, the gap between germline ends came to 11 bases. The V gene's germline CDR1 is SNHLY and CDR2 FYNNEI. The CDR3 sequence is CASSETGPANTEAFF. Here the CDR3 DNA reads TGTGCCAGCAGTGAAACCGGACCCGCGAACACTGAAGCTTTCTTT. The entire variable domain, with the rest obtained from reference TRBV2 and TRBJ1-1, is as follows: EPEVTQTPSHQVTQMGQEVILRCVPISNHLYFYWYRQILGQKVEFLVSFYNNEISEKSEIFDDQFSVERPDGSNFTLKIRSTKLEDSAMYFCASSETGPANTEAFFGQGTRLTVV.

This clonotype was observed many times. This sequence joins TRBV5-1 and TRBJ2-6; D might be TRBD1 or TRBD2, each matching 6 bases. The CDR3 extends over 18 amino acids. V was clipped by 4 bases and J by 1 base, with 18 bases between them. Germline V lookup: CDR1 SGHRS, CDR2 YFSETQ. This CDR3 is CASSPAGGQVSGANVLTF. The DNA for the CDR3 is TGCGCCAGCAGCCCGGCTGGGGGGCAGGTATCTGGGGCCAACGTCCTGACTTTC.

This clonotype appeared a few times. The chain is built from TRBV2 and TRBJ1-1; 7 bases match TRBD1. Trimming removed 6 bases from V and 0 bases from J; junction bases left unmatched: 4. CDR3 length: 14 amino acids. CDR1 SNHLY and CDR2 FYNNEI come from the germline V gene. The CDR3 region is CASSDRALNTEAFF. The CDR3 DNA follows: TGTGCCAGCAGCGACAGGGCTTTGAACACTGAAGCTTTCTTT.

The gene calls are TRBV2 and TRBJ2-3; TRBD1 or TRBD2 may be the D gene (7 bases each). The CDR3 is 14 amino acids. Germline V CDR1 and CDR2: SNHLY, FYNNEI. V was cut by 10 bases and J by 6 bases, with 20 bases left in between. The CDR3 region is CATQGDYRWDTQYF. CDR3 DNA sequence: TGTGCCACCCAGGGGGACTACCGTTGGGATACGCAGTATTTT.

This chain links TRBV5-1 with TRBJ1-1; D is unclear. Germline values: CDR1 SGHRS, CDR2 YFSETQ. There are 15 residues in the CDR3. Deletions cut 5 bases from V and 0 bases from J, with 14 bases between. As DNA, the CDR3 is TGCGCCAGCAGTATGGTGGTCGGCATGAACACTGAAGCTTTCTTT. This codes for CASSMVVGMNTEAFF. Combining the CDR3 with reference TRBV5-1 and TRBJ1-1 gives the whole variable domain KAGVTQTPRYLIKTRGQQVTLSCSPISGHRSVSWYQQTPGQGLQFLFEYFSETQRNKGNFPGRFSGRQFSNSRSEMNVSTLELGDSALYLCASSMVVGMNTEAFFGQGTRLTVV.

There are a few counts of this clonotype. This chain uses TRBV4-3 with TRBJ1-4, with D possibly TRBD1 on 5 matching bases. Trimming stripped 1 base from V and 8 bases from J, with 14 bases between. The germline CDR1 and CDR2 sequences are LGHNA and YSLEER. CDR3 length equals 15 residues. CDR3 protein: CASSQVFGAREKLFF. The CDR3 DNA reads TGCGCCAGCAGCCAAGTTTTCGGGGCGAGGGAAAAACTGTTTTTT.

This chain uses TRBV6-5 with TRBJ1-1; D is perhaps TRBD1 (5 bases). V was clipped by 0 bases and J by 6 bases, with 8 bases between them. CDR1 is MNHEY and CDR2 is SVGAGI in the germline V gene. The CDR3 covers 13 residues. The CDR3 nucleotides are TGTGCCAGCAGTTACTCGTGGGGCGCTGAAGCTTTCTTT. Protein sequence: CASSYSWGAEAFF.

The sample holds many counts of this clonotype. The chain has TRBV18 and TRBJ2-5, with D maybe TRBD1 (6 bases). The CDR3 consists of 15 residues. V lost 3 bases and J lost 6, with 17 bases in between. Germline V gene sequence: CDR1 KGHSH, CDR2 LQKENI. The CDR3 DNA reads TGTGCCAGCTCACCTACCCCAAGACAGGCAAAGACCCAGTACTTC. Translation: CASSPTPRQAKTQYF. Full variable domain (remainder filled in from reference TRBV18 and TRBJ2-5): NAGVMQNPRHLVRRRGQEARLRCSPMKGHSHVYWYRQLPEEGLKFMVYLQKENIIDESGMPKERFSAEFPKEGPSILRIQQVVRGDSAAYFCASSPTPRQAKTQYFGPGTRLLVL.

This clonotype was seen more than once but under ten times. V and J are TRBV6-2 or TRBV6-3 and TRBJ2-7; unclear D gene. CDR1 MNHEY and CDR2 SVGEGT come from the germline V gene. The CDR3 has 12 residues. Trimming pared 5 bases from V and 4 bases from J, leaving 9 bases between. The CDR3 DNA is TGTGCCAGCAGTCTTAACGGTTACGAGCAGTACGTC. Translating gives CASSLNGYEQYV.

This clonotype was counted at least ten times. Here the CDR3 DNA reads TGTGCCATCAGTGGAAGGGAGGGGAACACTGAAGCTTTCTTT. Translating it yields CAISGREGNTEAFF. The V and J genes are TRBV10-3 and TRBJ1-1; D is unclear. Looked up from germline, CDR1 is ENHRY and CDR2 is SYGVKD. The CDR3 has 14 residues. Trimming removed 4 bases from V and 1 base from J, with 10 bases in between.

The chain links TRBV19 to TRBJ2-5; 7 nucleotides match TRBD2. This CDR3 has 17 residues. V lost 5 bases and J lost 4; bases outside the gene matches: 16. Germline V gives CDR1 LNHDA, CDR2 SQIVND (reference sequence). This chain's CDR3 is CASSHQPGLSVSETQYF. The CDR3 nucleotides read TGTGCCAGTAGTCACCAACCGGGACTATCCGTATCAGAGACCCAGTACTTC. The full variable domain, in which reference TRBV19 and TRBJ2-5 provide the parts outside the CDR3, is DGGITQSPKYLFRKEGQNVTLSCEQNLNHDAMYWYRQDPGQGLRLIYYSQIVNDFQKGDIAEGYSVSREKKESFPLTVTSAQKNPTAFYLCASSHQPGLSVSETQYFGPGTRLLVL.

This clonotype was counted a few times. The CDR3 region has the DNA TGTGCCACCAGTGACGTCTGGGGGACAGGTAAAAATGAGCAGTTCTTC. It yields the protein CATSDVWGTGKNEQFF. The V gene is TRBV24-1, the J gene TRBJ2-1; 8 bases line up with TRBD1. Germline V gene sequence: CDR1 KGHDR, CDR2 SFDVKD. V dropped 4 bases and J dropped 7; count of bases not matched to a gene: 11. CDR3 length equals 16 residues.

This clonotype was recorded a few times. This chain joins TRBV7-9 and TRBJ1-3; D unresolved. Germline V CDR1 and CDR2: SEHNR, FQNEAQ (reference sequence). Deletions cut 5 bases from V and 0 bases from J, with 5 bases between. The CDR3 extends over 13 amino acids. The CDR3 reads CASSALSGNTIYF. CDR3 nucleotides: TGTGCCAGCAGCGCCCTCTCTGGAAACACCATATATTTT.

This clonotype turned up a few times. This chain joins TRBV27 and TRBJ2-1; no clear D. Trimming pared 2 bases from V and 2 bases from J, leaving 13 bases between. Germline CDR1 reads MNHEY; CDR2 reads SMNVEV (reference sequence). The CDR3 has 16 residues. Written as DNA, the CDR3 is TGTGCCAGCAGTTTAGACCCGGACCCGACCTACAATGAGCAGTTCTTC. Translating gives CASSLDPDPTYNEQFF.

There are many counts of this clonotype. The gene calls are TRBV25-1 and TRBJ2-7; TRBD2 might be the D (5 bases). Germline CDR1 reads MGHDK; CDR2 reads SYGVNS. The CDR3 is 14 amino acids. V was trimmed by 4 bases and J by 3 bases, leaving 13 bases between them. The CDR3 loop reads CASSVAREGYEQYF. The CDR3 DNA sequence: TGTGCCAGCAGTGTTGCGAGAGAGGGCTACGAGCAGTACTTC.

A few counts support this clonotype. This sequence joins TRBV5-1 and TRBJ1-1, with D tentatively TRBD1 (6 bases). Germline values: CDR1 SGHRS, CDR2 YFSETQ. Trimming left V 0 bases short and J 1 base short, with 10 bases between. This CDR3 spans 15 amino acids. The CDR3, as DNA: TGCGCCAGCAGCTTGGTAGGACAGCCGAACACTGAAGCTTTCTTT. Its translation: CASSLVGQPNTEAFF.

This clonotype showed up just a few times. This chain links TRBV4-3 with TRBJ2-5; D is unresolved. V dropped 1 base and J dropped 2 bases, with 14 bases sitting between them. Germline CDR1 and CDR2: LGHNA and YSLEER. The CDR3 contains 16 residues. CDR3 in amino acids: CASSQVVQGNQETQYF. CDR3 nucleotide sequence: TGCGCCAGCAGCCAAGTTGTGCAAGGGAATCAAGAGACCCAGTACTTC.